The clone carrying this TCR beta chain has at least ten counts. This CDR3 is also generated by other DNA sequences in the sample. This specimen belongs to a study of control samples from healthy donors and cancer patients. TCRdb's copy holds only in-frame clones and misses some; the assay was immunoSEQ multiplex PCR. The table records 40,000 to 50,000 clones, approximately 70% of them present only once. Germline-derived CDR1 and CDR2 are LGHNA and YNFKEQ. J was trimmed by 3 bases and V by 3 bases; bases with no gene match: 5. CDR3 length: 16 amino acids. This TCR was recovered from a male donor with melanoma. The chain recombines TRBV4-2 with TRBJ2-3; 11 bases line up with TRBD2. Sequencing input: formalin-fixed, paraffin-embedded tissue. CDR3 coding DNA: TGTGCCAGCAGCCAGGCTACTAGCGGGAGAACAGATACGCAGTATTTT. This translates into CASSQATSGRTDTQYF.